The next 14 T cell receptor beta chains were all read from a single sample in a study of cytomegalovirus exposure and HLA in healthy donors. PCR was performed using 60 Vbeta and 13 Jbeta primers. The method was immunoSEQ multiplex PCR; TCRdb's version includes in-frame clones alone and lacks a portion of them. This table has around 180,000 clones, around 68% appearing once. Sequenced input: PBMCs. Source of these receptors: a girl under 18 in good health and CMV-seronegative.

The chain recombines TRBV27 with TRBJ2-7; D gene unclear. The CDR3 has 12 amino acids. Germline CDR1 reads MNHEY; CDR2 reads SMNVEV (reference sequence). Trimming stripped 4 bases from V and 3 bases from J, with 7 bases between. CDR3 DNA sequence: TGTGCCAGCAGTTACTCGGGCTACGAGCAGTACTTC. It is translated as CASSYSGYEQYF.

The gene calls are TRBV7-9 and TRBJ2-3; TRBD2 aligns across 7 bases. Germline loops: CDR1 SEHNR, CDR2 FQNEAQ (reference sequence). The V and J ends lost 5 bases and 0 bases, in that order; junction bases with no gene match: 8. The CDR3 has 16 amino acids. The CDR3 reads CASSEGPAGSTDTQYF. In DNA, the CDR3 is TGTGCCAGCAGCGAGGGGCCAGCGGGAAGCACAGATACGCAGTATTTT.

CDR3 sequence: CASSSNGLLAGEQFF. CDR3 nucleotide sequence: TGTGCCAGCAGTTCCAACGGCCTCCTAGCGGGAGAGCAGTTCTTC. The genes are TRBV27 and TRBJ2-1; 9 bases line up with TRBD2. This CDR3 has 15 amino acids. Germline CDR1 is MNHEY and CDR2 is SMNVEV (reference sequence). V was clipped by 4 bases and J by 10 bases; unmatched bases: 11.

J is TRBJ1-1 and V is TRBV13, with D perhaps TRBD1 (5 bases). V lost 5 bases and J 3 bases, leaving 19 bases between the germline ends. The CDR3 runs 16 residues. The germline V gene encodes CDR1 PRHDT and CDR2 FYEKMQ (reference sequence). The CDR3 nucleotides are TGTGCCAGCAGCCCCATAGCGGGGGGAGCGGACACTGAAGCTTTCTTT. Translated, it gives CASSPIAGGADTEAFF.

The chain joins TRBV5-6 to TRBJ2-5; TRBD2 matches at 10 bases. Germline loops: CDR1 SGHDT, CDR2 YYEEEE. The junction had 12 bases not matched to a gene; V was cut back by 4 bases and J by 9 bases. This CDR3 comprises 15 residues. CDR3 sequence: CASSRVASGGRSQYF. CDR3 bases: TGTGCCAGCAGCCGCGTTGCTAGCGGGGGCAGGTCCCAGTACTTC.

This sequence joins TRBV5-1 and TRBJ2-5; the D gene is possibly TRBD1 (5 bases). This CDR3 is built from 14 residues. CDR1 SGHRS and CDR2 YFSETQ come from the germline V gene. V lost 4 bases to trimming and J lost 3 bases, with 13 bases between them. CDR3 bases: TGCGCCAGCAGCAACAGGATTGGGGAAGAGACCCAGTACTTC. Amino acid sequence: CASSNRIGEETQYF.

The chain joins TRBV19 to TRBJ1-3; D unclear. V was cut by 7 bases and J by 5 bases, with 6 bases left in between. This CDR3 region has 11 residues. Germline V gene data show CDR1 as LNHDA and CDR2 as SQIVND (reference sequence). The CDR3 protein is CASNQRNTIYF. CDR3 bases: TGTGCCAGTAATCAAAGAAACACCATATATTTT.

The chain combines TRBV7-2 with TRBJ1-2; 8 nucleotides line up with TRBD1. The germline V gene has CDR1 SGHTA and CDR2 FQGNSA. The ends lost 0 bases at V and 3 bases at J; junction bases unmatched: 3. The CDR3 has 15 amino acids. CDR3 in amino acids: CASSLALDRDYGYTF. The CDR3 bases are TGTGCCAGCAGCTTAGCGTTGGACAGGGACTATGGCTACACCTTC.

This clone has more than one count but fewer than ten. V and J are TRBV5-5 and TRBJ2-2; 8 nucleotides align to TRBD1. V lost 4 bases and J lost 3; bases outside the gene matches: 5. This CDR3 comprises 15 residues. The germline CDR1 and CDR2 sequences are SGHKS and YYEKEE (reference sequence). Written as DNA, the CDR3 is TGTGCCAGCAGCCAAGGACAGGGAGACACCGGGGAGCTGTTTTTT. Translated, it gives CASSQGQGDTGELFF.

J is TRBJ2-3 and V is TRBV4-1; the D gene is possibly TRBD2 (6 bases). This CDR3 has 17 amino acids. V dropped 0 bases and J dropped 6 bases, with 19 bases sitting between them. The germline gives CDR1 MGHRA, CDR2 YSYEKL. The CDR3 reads CASSQDRDFWGGDTQYF. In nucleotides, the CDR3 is TGCGCCAGCAGCCAAGATCGGGACTTTTGGGGCGGGGATACGCAGTATTTT.

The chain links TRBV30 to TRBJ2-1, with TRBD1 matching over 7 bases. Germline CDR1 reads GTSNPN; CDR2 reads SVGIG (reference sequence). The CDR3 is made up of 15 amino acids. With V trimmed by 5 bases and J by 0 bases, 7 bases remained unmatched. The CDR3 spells CAWSSQGFSYNEQFF. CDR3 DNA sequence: TGTGCCTGGTCCTCACAGGGGTTCTCCTACAATGAGCAGTTCTTC.

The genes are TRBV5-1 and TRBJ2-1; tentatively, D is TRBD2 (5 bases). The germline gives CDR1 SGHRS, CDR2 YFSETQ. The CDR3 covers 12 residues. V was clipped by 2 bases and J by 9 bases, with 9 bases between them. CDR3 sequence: CASSLLGTEQFF. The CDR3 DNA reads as TGCGCCAGCAGCTTACTAGGTACTGAGCAGTTCTTC.

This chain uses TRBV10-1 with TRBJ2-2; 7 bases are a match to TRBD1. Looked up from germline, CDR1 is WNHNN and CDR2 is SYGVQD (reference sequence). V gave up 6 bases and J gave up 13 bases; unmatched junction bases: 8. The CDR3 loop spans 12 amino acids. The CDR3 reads CASRGQSHPLFF. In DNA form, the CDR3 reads TGCGCCAGCAGGGGACAGAGCCACCCGCTGTTTTTT.

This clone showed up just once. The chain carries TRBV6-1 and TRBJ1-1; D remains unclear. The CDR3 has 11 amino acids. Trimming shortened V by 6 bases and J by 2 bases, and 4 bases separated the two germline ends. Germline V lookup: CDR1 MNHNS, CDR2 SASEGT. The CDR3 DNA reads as TGTGCCAGCAGAAGCAACACTGAAGCTTTCTTT. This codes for CASRSNTEAFF.